These 8 T cell receptor beta chains were sequenced from one sample in a study of blood T cell repertoires in COVID-19. Profiling relied on immunoSEQ multiplex PCR, and the TCRdb table lists in-frame clones only, not all of them. Among approximately 170,000 clones listed, roughly 87% were seen once. Sequenced input: peripheral blood. The receptors originated from a man between 18 and 29 years old who had recovered from COVID-19.

The chain uses TRBV2 and TRBJ2-1; 9 bases agree with TRBD1. The V gene end was trimmed by 8 bases and the J gene end by 6 bases; junction bases not matched to a gene: 8. CDR3 length: 14 amino acids. Germline CDR1 and CDR2: SNHLY and FYNNEI. The CDR3 DNA follows: TGTGCCAGCTACCCGGGACAGGGAGCCAATGAGCAGTTCTTC. Its protein is CASYPGQGANEQFF.

The rearrangement uses TRBV29-1 and TRBJ2-5, with TRBD2 matching 15 bases. Trimming removed 6 bases from V and 1 base from J; junction bases left unmatched: 3. The CDR3 is made up of 15 amino acids. Germline V gene sequence: CDR1 SQVTM, CDR2 ANQGSEA. The CDR3 is CSVEGLAGGQETQYF. The CDR3 nucleotides are TGCAGCGTCGAGGGACTAGCGGGAGGCCAAGAGACCCAGTACTTC.

J is TRBJ2-1 and V is TRBV28; 11 nucleotides agree with TRBD2. This CDR3 region has 15 residues. Germline values: CDR1 MDHEN, CDR2 SYDVKM. Trimming at V came to 3 bases and at J to 6 bases, leaving 4 bases not matched to a gene. The CDR3: CASSFSGRALNEQFF. The CDR3 DNA is TGTGCCAGCAGTTTTAGCGGGAGGGCCCTCAATGAGCAGTTCTTC.

This rearrangement joins TRBV4-3 to TRBJ2-6, with 11 nucleotides matching TRBD1. J was trimmed by 2 bases and V by 0 bases; bases with no gene match: 6. This CDR3 is built from 19 residues. Germline V lookup: CDR1 LGHNA, CDR2 YSLEER. The CDR3 DNA sequence: TGCGCCAGCAGCCAAGAATTCGGACAGGGGGCAGCTGGGGCCAACGTCCTGACTTTC. This translates into CASSQEFGQGAAGANVLTF.

This chain links TRBV4-3 with TRBJ2-1, with 9 nucleotides matching TRBD1. The CDR3 has 16 residues. V was pared by 3 bases and J by 5 bases, with 8 bases of the junction left unmatched. Germline values: CDR1 LGHNA, CDR2 YSLEER. The CDR3 DNA reads TGCGCCAGCAGCCAGGGGACAGGGAGGAGGGACAATGAGCAGTTCTTC. Translating gives CASSQGTGRRDNEQFF.

CDR3 DNA sequence: TGTGCCAGCAGTTTCGGGAGCGGGAGAGGGGACGAGCAGTACTTC. Translation: CASSFGSGRGDEQYF. The rearrangement joins TRBV27 to TRBJ2-7, with 8 bases fitting TRBD2. Germline values: CDR1 MNHEY, CDR2 SMNVEV (reference sequence). This CDR3 is built from 15 residues. V shed 3 bases, J shed 5 bases, and the junction held 9 bases outside the gene matches.

The chain employs TRBV6-5 and TRBJ2-3, with a possible D match to TRBD1 (6 bases). This CDR3 has 15 residues. Germline V gene data show CDR1 as MNHEY and CDR2 as SVGAGI. V was shortened by 4 bases and J by 0 bases, with 11 bases between the two germline ends. The CDR3: CASSSQGSSTDTQYF. CDR3 DNA sequence: TGTGCCAGCAGTTCACAGGGATCGAGCACAGATACGCAGTATTTT.

In its sample, this clone was seen once. The chain carries TRBV29-1 and TRBJ1-2; TRBD1 is a possible D gene (5 bases). Trimming pared 0 bases from V and 4 bases from J, leaving 18 bases between. This CDR3 spans 16 amino acids. CDR1 SQVTM and CDR2 ANQGSEA come from the germline V gene. CDR3 DNA: TGCAGCGTTGAAGAGACCCCCGCCAGGGTAGGCTATGGCTACACCTTC. Protein sequence: CSVEETPARVGYGYTF. The full variable domain, rest sourced from reference TRBV29-1 and TRBJ1-2, is SAVISQKPSRDICQRGTSLTIQCQVDSQVTMMFWYRQQPGQSLTLIATANQGSEATYESGFVIDKFPISRPNLTFSTLTVSNMSPEDSSIYLCSVEETPARVGYGYTFGSGTRLTVV.